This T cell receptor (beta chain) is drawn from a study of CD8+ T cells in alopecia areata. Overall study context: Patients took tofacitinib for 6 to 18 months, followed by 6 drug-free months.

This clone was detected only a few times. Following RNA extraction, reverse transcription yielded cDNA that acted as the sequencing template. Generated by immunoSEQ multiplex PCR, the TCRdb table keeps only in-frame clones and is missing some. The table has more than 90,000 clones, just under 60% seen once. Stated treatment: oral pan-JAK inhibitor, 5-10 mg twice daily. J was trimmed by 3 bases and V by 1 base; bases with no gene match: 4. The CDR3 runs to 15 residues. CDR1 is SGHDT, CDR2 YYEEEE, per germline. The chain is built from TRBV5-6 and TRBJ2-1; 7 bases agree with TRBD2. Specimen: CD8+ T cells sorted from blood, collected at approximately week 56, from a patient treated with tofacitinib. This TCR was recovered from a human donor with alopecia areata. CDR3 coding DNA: TGTGCCAGCAGCTTGTTAGCTAGCGGCTACAATGAGCAGTTCTTC. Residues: CASSLLASGYNEQFF.